Below are 20 T cell receptor beta chains sequenced from a single sample in a study of blood T cell repertoires in COVID-19. Some clones are missing from TCRdb's copy, which holds only in-frame ones; the method was immunoSEQ multiplex PCR. This sample has about 57,000 clones, with 87% found just once. Sample: peripheral blood. The source of these receptors is a woman at least 80 years old with COVID-19, enrolled during active disease.

This clone was detected only a few times. This chain joins TRBV5-4 and TRBJ1-2; D is possibly TRBD1 (6 bases). The CDR3 is 14 amino acids. Germline-derived CDR1 and CDR2 are SGHNT and YYREEE (reference sequence). Trimming cost V 9 bases and J 2 bases, with 17 bases left between them. CDR3 amino acids: CANGPAGQNYGYTF. For the CDR3, the DNA is TGTGCCAATGGACCGGCCGGACAGAACTATGGCTACACCTTC.

The gene calls are TRBV30 and TRBJ2-6; TRBD1 aligns across 9 bases. Germline CDR1 and CDR2: GTSNPN and SVGIG (reference sequence). The CDR3 runs to 14 residues. The CDR3 spells CARQGDYGANVLTF. CDR3 in DNA: TGTGCTAGACAGGGGGATTATGGGGCCAACGTCCTGACTTTC.

The chain employs TRBV15 and TRBJ1-4; TRBD1 might be the D (6 bases). V was shortened by 7 bases and J by 0 bases, with 18 bases between the two germline ends. CDR1 is LNHNV and CDR2 is YYDKDF in the germline V gene (reference sequence). The CDR3 has 17 amino acids. The CDR3 nucleotides read TGTGCCACCACCCAGGGGCGGGGGAGGCCAACTAATGAAAAACTGTTTTTT. Translation: CATTQGRGRPTNEKLFF.

The chain recombines TRBV11-2 with TRBJ2-3; 12 bases are shared with TRBD2. CDR3 length equals 15 residues. From germline, CDR1 is SGHAT and CDR2 FQNNGV. Trimming cost V 4 bases and J 5 bases; bases outside gene matches: 4. CDR3 residues: CASSSLAGGKDTQYF. The CDR3 region has the DNA TGTGCCAGCAGCTCGCTAGCGGGGGGGAAAGATACGCAGTATTTT.

This chain connects TRBV7-9 to TRBJ1-6, with a weak D call TRBD1 (5 bases). The CDR3 length is 13 residues. Germline CDR1 SEHNR, CDR2 FQNEAQ (reference sequence). V was shortened by 5 bases and J by 10 bases, with 12 bases between the two germline ends. CDR3 amino acids: CASSRGAGSPLHF. The CDR3 coding sequence is TGTGCCAGCAGCCGCGGGGCGGGGTCACCCCTCCACTTT.

The chain employs TRBV3-1 (or the pseudogene TRBV3-2) and TRBJ2-3; 8 bases fit TRBD2. The ends lost 2 bases at V and 3 bases at J; junction bases unmatched: 10. The CDR3 totals 17 residues. Germline lookup yields CDR1 LGHDT and CDR2 YNNKEL (reference sequence). The CDR3 protein is CASSQSRGGVSTDTQYF. Here the CDR3 DNA reads TGTGCCAGCAGCCAATCCCGGGGGGGGGTTTCGACAGATACGCAGTATTTT.

The chain couples TRBV11-3 to TRBJ2-1; perhaps TRBD1 as D (6 bases). CDR1 SGHNT and CDR2 YENEEA come from the germline V gene. The V gene lost 1 base and the J gene lost 7 bases, with 11 bases spanning the gap. The CDR3 spans 14 residues. CDR3 amino acids: CASSLGQELNEQFF. CDR3 DNA: TGTGCCAGCAGCTTAGGACAGGAACTAAATGAGCAGTTCTTC.

This chain connects TRBV6-5 to TRBJ2-3; perhaps TRBD2 as D (6 bases). CDR1 is MNHEY, CDR2 SVGAGI, per germline. The germline V and J ends were trimmed by 6 bases and 1 base, with 14 bases remaining between them. This CDR3 has 15 residues. The CDR3 DNA sequence: TGTGCCAGCAGCCGGAGGGGTTTCGGCACAGATACGCAGTATTTT. Translation gives CASSRRGFGTDTQYF.

The chain couples TRBV24-1 to TRBJ2-2, with a tentative D call TRBD1 (6 bases). The germline CDR1 and CDR2 sequences are KGHDR and SFDVKD. This CDR3 comprises 15 residues. The V end lost 6 bases, the J end lost 2 bases, and 12 bases lay between the germline ends. CDR3 sequence: CATSRSRGNTGELFF. As DNA, the CDR3 is TGTGCCACCAGTCGGTCCAGGGGAAACACCGGGGAGCTGTTTTTT.

There are a few counts of this clone. The chain links TRBV5-6 to TRBJ1-2, with TRBD1 identical over 9 bases. From germline, CDR1 is SGHDT and CDR2 YYEEEE. The CDR3 is 16 amino acids. V lost 4 bases to trimming and J lost 2 bases; unmatched junction nucleotides: 9. The chain's CDR3 is CASSPLRDRENYGYTF. The CDR3, as DNA: TGTGCCAGCAGCCCCCTCCGGGACAGGGAAAACTATGGCTACACCTTC.

This clone was seen once. This chain links TRBV2 with TRBJ1-2; D may be TRBD1 (6 bases). With 3 bases removed from V and 0 bases from J, the gap between germline ends came to 14 bases. The CDR3 covers 16 residues. Germline V gives CDR1 SNHLY, CDR2 FYNNEI. The CDR3 DNA is TGTGCCAGCAGTGAGGGGGGGCGCCGAGCTAACTATGGCTACACCTTC. It encodes CASSEGGRRANYGYTF.

This chain links TRBV7-8 with TRBJ2-3; TRBD1 agrees at 9 bases. The CDR3 runs 15 residues. With V trimmed by 0 bases and J by 7 bases, 5 bases remained unmatched. Per germline, CDR1 SGHVS and CDR2 FQNEAQ. CDR3 nucleotides: TGTGCCAGCAGCTTAGCACAGGGGGCGATCAATACGCAGTATTTT. Translation: CASSLAQGAINTQYF.

The genes are TRBV5-1 and TRBJ2-1; no clear D. The V end was cut by 0 bases, the J end by 5 bases, with 12 bases between. CDR1 is SGHRS, CDR2 YFSETQ, per germline. CDR3 length: 15 residues. DNA for the CDR3: TGCGCCAGCAGCTTGGGTTTGGGTAGCAACAATGAGCAGTTCTTC. This codes for CASSLGLGSNNEQFF.

The chain has TRBV30 and TRBJ1-1; 8 nucleotides line up with TRBD1. The CDR3 is 16 amino acids. Germline CDR1 reads GTSNPN; CDR2 reads SVGIG (reference sequence). With 0 bases clipped from V and 10 bases from J, the junction kept 16 bases outside the gene matches. The CDR3 DNA follows: TGTGCCTGGAGTGTGAGGTCAGGGGGCTCCCCCCTCGGAGCTTTCTTT. Its translation: CAWSVRSGGSPLGAFF.

The chain has TRBV6-5 and TRBJ1-3, with 7 bases matching TRBD1. The germline V gene encodes CDR1 MNHEY and CDR2 SVGAGI. This CDR3 has 15 residues. V lost 5 bases and J lost 0; bases outside the gene matches: 4. The CDR3 nucleotides read TGTGCCAGCAGTCCGGACAGGATCTCTGGAAACACCATATATTTT. It yields the protein CASSPDRISGNTIYF.

The chain is built from TRBV6-5 and TRBJ1-5; the D is unclear. Germline CDR1 is MNHEY and CDR2 is SVGAGI. Trimming pared 5 bases from V and 5 bases from J, leaving 13 bases between. This CDR3 spans 14 amino acids. CDR3 nucleotides: TGTGCCAGCAGTCCCCAGTGGCTCCATCAGCCCCAGCATTTT. This gives the protein CASSPQWLHQPQHF.

This CDR3 is CATAGVTGANVLTF. CDR3 coding DNA: TGTGCCACGGCGGGGGTGACTGGGGCCAACGTCCTGACTTTC. The rearrangement links TRBV6-5 to TRBJ2-6; TRBD2 matches at 7 bases. Germline V lookup: CDR1 MNHEY, CDR2 SVGAGI. The CDR3 totals 14 residues. Trimming at V came to 10 bases and at J to 2 bases, leaving 5 bases not matched to a gene.

This chain uses TRBV19 with TRBJ1-2, with 7 bases aligning to TRBD1. The junction had 15 bases not matched to a gene; V was cut back by 7 bases and J by 7 bases. The V gene's germline CDR1 is LNHDA and CDR2 SQIVND (reference sequence). CDR3 size: 15 residues. The CDR3 nucleotides read TGTGCCAGTAACCAATCGACAGGGCGCGCAGTTGGCTACACCTTC. It codes for CASNQSTGRAVGYTF.

The chain has TRBV27 and TRBJ2-7; the match to TRBD1 covers 7 bases. Germline lookup yields CDR1 MNHEY and CDR2 SMNVEV (reference sequence). Trimming cost V 3 bases and J 0 bases; bases outside gene matches: 2. This CDR3 contains 14 residues. The CDR3 sequence is CASSFSGGSYEQYF. The CDR3 coding sequence is TGTGCCAGCAGTTTCTCAGGGGGCTCCTACGAGCAGTACTTC.

This chain uses TRBV2 with TRBJ2-3, with TRBD2 matching 12 bases. With 10 bases clipped from V and 10 bases from J, the junction kept 9 bases outside the gene matches. CDR1 and CDR2 from the germline V gene are SNHLY and FYNNEI. The CDR3 totals 13 residues. DNA for the CDR3: TGTGCCACGACTAGCGGGGGACTGGGACCGCAGTATTTT. This encodes CATTSGGLGPQYF.